This T cell receptor (beta chain) was identified during a study of control samples from healthy donors and cancer patients. The assay was immunoSEQ multiplex PCR, and TCRdb's table has in-frame clones only and misses some. The sample lists 140,000 to 150,000 clones; roughly nine tenths were seen once. This CDR3 region has 15 residues. V shed 6 bases, J shed 3 bases, and the junction held 4 bases outside the gene matches. The germline V gene encodes CDR1 LNHDA and CDR2 SQIVND (reference sequence). The clonotype comes from a young man in good health. The sample was blood. The V call is TRBV19, the J call TRBJ1-5; 11 nucleotides align to TRBD1. The CDR3 nucleotides read TGTGCCAGTAGCCCGGACAGGGGGCTCAATCAGCCCCAGCATTTT. Encoded protein: CASSPDRGLNQPQHF.